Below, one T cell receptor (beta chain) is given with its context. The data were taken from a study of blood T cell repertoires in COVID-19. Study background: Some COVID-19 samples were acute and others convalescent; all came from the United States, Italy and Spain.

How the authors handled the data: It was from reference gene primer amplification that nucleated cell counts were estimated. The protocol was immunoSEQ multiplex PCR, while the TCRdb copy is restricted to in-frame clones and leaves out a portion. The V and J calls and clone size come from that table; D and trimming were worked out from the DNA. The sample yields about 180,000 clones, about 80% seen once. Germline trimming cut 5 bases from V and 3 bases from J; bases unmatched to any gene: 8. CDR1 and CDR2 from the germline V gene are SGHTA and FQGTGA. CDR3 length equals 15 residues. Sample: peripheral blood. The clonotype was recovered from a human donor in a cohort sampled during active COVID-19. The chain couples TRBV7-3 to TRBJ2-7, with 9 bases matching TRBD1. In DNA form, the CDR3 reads TGTGCCAGCAGCCTAGAACAGGGGGCCTACTACGAGCAGTACTTC. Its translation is CASSLEQGAYYEQYF.